The 25 T cell receptor beta chains presented below share a single source sample, sequenced in a study of cytomegalovirus exposure and HLA in healthy donors (TCRdb year 2017). The library was generated by the immunoSEQ multiplex PCR assay. For the multiplex PCR, a mixture combining 60 forward primers for TCR Vbeta segments and 13 reverse primers for TCR Jbeta segments was used. TCRdb obtained this table from immuneACCESS and retained in-frame rearrangements with V and J assigned. These tables miss some clones; where compared with another copy, unresolved V genes account for less than half of the shortfall, and the remainder is unexplained. The sample has over 130,000 clones on record, roughly two thirds of them singletons. Of the sample, less than 2% is held by the ten largest clones. Specimen: PBMCs. These TCRs come from a male donor in good health and CMV-seronegative.

The chain employs TRBV7-2 and TRBJ2-4, with D maybe TRBD2 (7 bases). Germline CDR1 reads SGHTA; CDR2 reads FQGNSA. Trimming took 4 bases from V and 6 from J, leaving 16 bases between them. The CDR3 sequence is 15 residues long. CDR3 nucleotide sequence: TGTGCCAGCAGCTCTCAGACAGGCGGGGGAAACATTCAGTACTTC. Its protein product is CASSSQTGGGNIQYF.

This clone was found a few times. The V call is TRBV19, the J call TRBJ2-1; no clear D gene. CDR3 length: 13 amino acids. V was clipped by 5 bases and J by 6 bases, with 11 bases between them. In germline, CDR1 is LNHDA, CDR2 SQIVND (reference sequence). CDR3 residues: CASSVGFPNEQFF. CDR3 nucleotide sequence: TGTGCCAGTAGTGTCGGGTTTCCCAATGAGCAGTTCTTC.

The chain joins TRBV2 to TRBJ1-3; D is unclear. Trimming stripped 1 base from V and 0 bases from J, with 4 bases between. This CDR3 comprises 14 residues. The germline V gene encodes CDR1 SNHLY and CDR2 FYNNEI. The CDR3 loop is CASSEGNSGNTIYF. The CDR3 DNA reads as TGTGCCAGCAGTGAAGGTAACTCTGGAAACACCATATATTTT.

Comment on this clone: The junction and the germline gene differ at one end; a read error may be behind it. The rearrangement uses TRBV7-9 and TRBJ1-4; tentatively, D is TRBD1 (5 bases). Germline V gene sequence: CDR1 SEHNR, CDR2 FQNEAQ (reference sequence). The CDR3 sequence is 14 residues long. The CDR3 DNA sequence: TGTTCCAGCAGCCATGGGGGGATCGGGGAAAAACTGTTTTTT. It is translated as CSSSHGGIGEKLFF.

This clone was observed a few times. The chain links TRBV7-9 to TRBJ1-3, with D tentatively TRBD1 (6 bases). The length of the CDR3 is 16 residues. Germline lookup yields CDR1 SEHNR and CDR2 FQNEAQ (reference sequence). V was clipped by 5 bases and J by 0 bases, with 14 bases between them. The CDR3 bases are TGTGCCAGCAGCACTACCGGACAGAGCTCTGGAAACACCATATATTTT. It is translated as CASSTTGQSSGNTIYF. Variable domain in full (rest from reference TRBV7-9 and TRBJ1-3): DTGVSQNPRHKITKRGQNVTFRCDPISEHNRLYWYRQTLGQGPEFLTYFQNEAQLEKSRLLSDRFSAERPKGSFSTLEIQRTEQGDSAMYLCASSTTGQSSGNTIYFGEGSWLTVV.

This clone was observed a handful of times. The V and J genes are TRBV19 and TRBJ2-2; 11 positions agree with TRBD2. Germline lookup yields CDR1 LNHDA and CDR2 SQIVND (reference sequence). Unmatched junction bases numbered 8, after V lost 7 bases and J lost 7 bases. The CDR3 runs 15 residues. The CDR3 here is CASTAASGGLGELFF. The DNA for the CDR3 is TGTGCCAGTACTGCGGCTAGCGGGGGGCTCGGGGAGCTGTTTTTT.

The chain uses TRBV27 and TRBJ1-3; D might be TRBD1 (6 bases). The germline V and J ends were trimmed by 2 bases and 0 bases, with 8 bases remaining between them. CDR3 length: 15 residues. Germline CDR1 and CDR2: MNHEY and SMNVEV (reference sequence). The CDR3 sequence: CASSLTGHSGNTIYF. As DNA, the CDR3 is TGTGCCAGCAGTTTAACAGGGCACTCTGGAAACACCATATATTTT.

CDR3 DNA sequence: TGTGCCAGCAGTACACTAGCGGGGGGGCCCTACGAGCAGTACTTC. Encoded protein: CASSTLAGGPYEQYF. This chain uses TRBV27 with TRBJ2-7; 13 bases fit TRBD2. The J segment lost 2 bases and the V segment lost 5 bases, leaving 3 bases of the junction unmatched. CDR3 length: 15 residues. Germline V gene lookup returns CDR1 MNHEY and CDR2 SMNVEV (reference sequence).

The chain combines TRBV29-1 with TRBJ2-3, with unresolved D. Germline V gene lookup returns CDR1 SQVTM and CDR2 ANQGSEA. Trimming shortened V by 8 bases and J by 1 base, and 10 bases separated the two germline ends. There are 12 residues in the CDR3. The CDR3: CSLQRGTDTQYF. CDR3 nucleotide sequence: TGCAGCCTGCAACGGGGCACAGATACGCAGTATTTT.

The chain carries TRBV2 and TRBJ2-2; 9 bases agree with TRBD1. With 6 bases clipped from V and 4 bases from J, the junction kept 3 bases outside the gene matches. The CDR3 has 14 amino acids. Per germline, CDR1 SNHLY and CDR2 FYNNEI. The CDR3 loop is CASSGQGLTGELFF. The CDR3 DNA reads as TGTGCCAGCAGCGGACAGGGGCTCACCGGGGAGCTGTTTTTT.

The chain uses TRBV5-4 and TRBJ2-5; tentative D call: TRBD1 (6 bases). The J call may be faulty, since TRBJ2-7 better matches the DNA end. Germline CDR1 is SGHNT and CDR2 is YYREEE (reference sequence). The CDR3 is 18 residues long. CDR3 protein: CASSSGHFGLSSNYEQYF. DNA for the CDR3: TGTGCCAGCAGCTCGGGACATTTTGGGCTATCGTCAAACTACGAGCAGTACTTC.

This clone was recorded a few times. The chain links TRBV13 to TRBJ2-7; 9 bases fit TRBD1. V gave up 7 bases and J gave up 5 bases; unmatched junction bases: 6. CDR3 length equals 13 residues. Germline CDR1 PRHDT, CDR2 FYEKMQ (reference sequence). The CDR3 reads CASTSGQGHEQYF. The CDR3 coding sequence is TGTGCCAGCACATCGGGACAGGGTCACGAGCAGTACTTC.

The CDR3 loop is CASSFLQLYGYTF. The CDR3 region has the DNA TGTGCCAGCAGCTTCCTACAGCTATATGGCTACACCTTC. The J gene is TRBJ1-2, the V gene TRBV5-6, with D unclear. The CDR3 extends over 13 amino acids. Germline V CDR1 and CDR2: SGHDT, YYEEEE. The ends were cut back, 2 bases at V and 5 bases at J, with 10 bases in the middle.

V usage is TRBV7-9 and J usage is TRBJ2-2, with 7 bases fitting TRBD1. The V segment lost 5 bases and the J segment 6 bases; nucleotides outside the gene matches: 3. The CDR3 runs to 13 residues. The germline V gene has CDR1 SEHNR and CDR2 FQNEAQ (reference sequence). Here the CDR3 reads CASSEQGAGELFF. CDR3 in DNA: TGTGCCAGCAGCGAGCAGGGGGCCGGGGAGCTGTTTTTT. The full variable domain, with the rest looked up from reference TRBV7-9 and TRBJ2-2, is DTGVSQNPRHKITKRGQNVTFRCDPISEHNRLYWYRQTLGQGPEFLTYFQNEAQLEKSRLLSDRFSAERPKGSFSTLEIQRTEQGDSAMYLCASSEQGAGELFFGEGSRLTVL.

This clone appeared a few times. The J gene is TRBJ2-5, the V gene TRBV7-2, with D unclear. Per the germline V gene, CDR1 is SGHTA and CDR2 is FQGNSA. The CDR3 has 14 residues. Trimming pared 5 bases from V and 1 base from J, leaving 11 bases between. The CDR3 DNA reads TGTGCCAGCAGCCTCTCAGGAACCCAAGAGACCCAGTACTTC. Amino acid sequence: CASSLSGTQETQYF. Full variable domain (rest looked up from reference TRBV7-2 and TRBJ2-5): GAGVSQSPSNKVTEKGKDVELRCDPISGHTALYWYRQSLGQGLEFLIYFQGNSAPDKSGLPSDRFSAERTGGSVSTLTIQRTQQEDSAVYLCASSLSGTQETQYFGPGTRLLVL.

This clone was recorded once. This chain connects TRBV2 to TRBJ1-1; D gene unclear. The CDR3 length is 13 residues. CDR1 and CDR2 (germline): SNHLY, FYNNEI. Trimming shortened V by 3 bases and J by 1 base, and 6 bases separated the two germline ends. The CDR3: CASSEAGNTEAFF. CDR3 sequence (DNA): TGTGCCAGCAGTGAGGCAGGGAACACTGAAGCTTTCTTT.

This clone showed up just a few times. The chain recombines TRBV29-1 with TRBJ1-2, with 9 bases fitting TRBD1. Germline-derived CDR1 and CDR2 are SQVTM and ANQGSEA. The ends lost 0 bases at V and 4 bases at J; junction bases unmatched: 6. The CDR3 length is 15 residues. The CDR3 coding sequence is TGCAGCGTTGAAGATCAGGGACAGGGAATCTATGGCTACACCTTC. The encoded protein is CSVEDQGQGIYGYTF.

This clone has more than one count but fewer than ten. This chain uses TRBV4-1 with TRBJ2-7; TRBD1 is a possible D gene (6 bases). Trimming shortened V by 4 bases and J by 4 bases, and 14 bases separated the two germline ends. The CDR3 is made up of 14 amino acids. Germline V lookup: CDR1 MGHRA, CDR2 YSYEKL. The CDR3 loop reads CASSRSAGVYEQYF. In DNA, the CDR3 is TGCGCCAGCAGCCGATCCGCAGGGGTTTACGAGCAGTACTTC.

The chain links TRBV28 to TRBJ1-4; 7 bases fit TRBD1. CDR3 size: 14 residues. From germline, CDR1 is MDHEN and CDR2 SYDVKM. The J segment lost 7 bases and the V segment lost 3 bases, leaving 5 bases of the junction unmatched. As DNA, the CDR3 is TGTGCCAGCAGTTTCATCGACAGGGCTGAAAAACTGTTTTTT. It translates to CASSFIDRAEKLFF. Looking up the rest from reference TRBV28 and TRBJ1-4 gives the full variable domain: DVKVTQSSRYLVKRTGEKVFLECVQDMDHENMFWYRQDPGLGLRLIYFSYDVKMKEKGDIPEGYSVSREKKERFSLILESASTNQTSMYLCASSFIDRAEKLFFGSGTQLSVL.

This sequence joins TRBV9 and TRBJ1-1; 7 nucleotides align to TRBD1. Per the germline V gene, CDR1 is SGDLS and CDR2 is YYNGEE. This CDR3 region has 14 residues. V lost 4 bases and J lost 2; bases outside the gene matches: 5. The CDR3 coding sequence is TGTGCCAGCAGCAAACAGGGGTCTAACACTGAAGCTTTCTTT. Residues: CASSKQGSNTEAFF.

This clone was seen a few times. The gene calls are TRBV29-1 and TRBJ2-3, with D possibly TRBD2 on 6 matching bases. In germline, CDR1 is SQVTM, CDR2 ANQGSEA. The CDR3 covers 12 residues. V lost 6 bases and J lost 5, with 12 bases in between. In DNA form, the CDR3 reads TGCAGCGTGGGTGGGCGGGGAGATACGCAGTATTTT. Residues: CSVGGRGDTQYF.

The rearrangement joins TRBV7-9 to TRBJ1-3; D is uncertain. Trimming removed 0 bases from V and 0 bases from J, with 6 bases in between. There are 15 residues in the CDR3. CDR1 and CDR2 from the germline V gene are SEHNR and FQNEAQ (reference sequence). The CDR3 is CASSLAGGSGNTIYF. DNA of the CDR3: TGTGCCAGCAGCTTAGCCGGTGGCTCTGGAAACACCATATATTTT. Using reference TRBV7-9 and TRBJ1-3 for the parts outside the CDR3, the full variable domain is DTGVSQNPRHKITKRGQNVTFRCDPISEHNRLYWYRQTLGQGPEFLTYFQNEAQLEKSRLLSDRFSAERPKGSFSTLEIQRTEQGDSAMYLCASSLAGGSGNTIYFGEGSWLTVV.

This clone was observed a handful of times. The genes are TRBV10-3 and TRBJ2-1, with 7 bases matching TRBD2. The CDR3 has 14 residues. Per the germline V gene, CDR1 is ENHRY and CDR2 is SYGVKD. The junction had 4 bases not matched to a gene; V was cut back by 7 bases and J by 1 base. In nucleotides, the CDR3 is TGTGCCATCACAACGGGGGGATCCTACAATGAGCAGTTCTTC. This gives the protein CAITTGGSYNEQFF.

The genes are TRBV4-1 and TRBJ1-1; D remains ambiguous. This CDR3 has 14 residues. V gave up 4 bases and J gave up 5 bases, with 14 bases separating them. Germline CDR1 is MGHRA and CDR2 is YSYEKL. CDR3: CASSPTRGSTEAFF. The CDR3, as DNA: TGCGCCAGCAGCCCGACCCGGGGTAGTACTGAAGCTTTCTTT.

The chain links TRBV2 to TRBJ1-4; D not certain. CDR1 is SNHLY and CDR2 is FYNNEI in the germline V gene. V lost 6 bases and J lost 4, with 9 bases in between. CDR3 length equals 13 residues. In nucleotides, the CDR3 is TGTGCCAGCAGGGCGGGAGATAATGAAAAACTGTTTTTT. Encoded protein: CASRAGDNEKLFF. Supplemented by reference TRBV2 and TRBJ1-4, the full variable domain reads EPEVTQTPSHQVTQMGQEVILRCVPISNHLYFYWYRQILGQKVEFLVSFYNNEISEKSEIFDDQFSVERPDGSNFTLKIRSTKLEDSAMYFCASRAGDNEKLFFGSGTQLSVL.